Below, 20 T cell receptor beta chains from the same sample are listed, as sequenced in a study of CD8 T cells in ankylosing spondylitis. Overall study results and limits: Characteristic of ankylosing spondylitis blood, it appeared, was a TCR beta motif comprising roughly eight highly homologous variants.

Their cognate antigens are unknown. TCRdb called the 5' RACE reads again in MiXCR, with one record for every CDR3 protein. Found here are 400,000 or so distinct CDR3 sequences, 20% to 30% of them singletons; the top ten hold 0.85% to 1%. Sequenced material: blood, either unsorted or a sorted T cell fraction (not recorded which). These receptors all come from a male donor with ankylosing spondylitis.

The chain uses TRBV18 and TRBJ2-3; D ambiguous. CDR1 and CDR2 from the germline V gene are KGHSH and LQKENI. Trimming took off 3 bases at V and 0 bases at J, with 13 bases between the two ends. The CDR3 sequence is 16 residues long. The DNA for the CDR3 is TGTGCCAGCTCACCTCGGGCGGAAACTAGCACAGATACGCAGTATTTT. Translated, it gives CASSPRAETSTDTQYF.

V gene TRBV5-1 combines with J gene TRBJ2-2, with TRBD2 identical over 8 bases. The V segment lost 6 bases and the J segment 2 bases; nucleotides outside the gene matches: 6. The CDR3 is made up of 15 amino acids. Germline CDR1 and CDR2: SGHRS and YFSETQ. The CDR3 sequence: CASISGGPNTGELFF. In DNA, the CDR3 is TGCGCCAGCATATCGGGAGGGCCAAACACCGGGGAGCTGTTTTTT.

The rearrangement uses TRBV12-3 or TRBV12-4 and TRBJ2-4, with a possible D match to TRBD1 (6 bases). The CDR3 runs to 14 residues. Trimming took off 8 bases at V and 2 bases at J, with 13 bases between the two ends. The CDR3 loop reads CASGQFSTKNIQYF. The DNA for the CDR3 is TGTGCCAGCGGACAGTTCTCGACCAAAAACATTCAGTACTTC.

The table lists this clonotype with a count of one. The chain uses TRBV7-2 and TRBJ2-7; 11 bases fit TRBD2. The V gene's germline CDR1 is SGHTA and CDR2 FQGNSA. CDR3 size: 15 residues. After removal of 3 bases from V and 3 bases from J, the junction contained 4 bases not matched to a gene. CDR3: CASSFGGTSGYEQYF. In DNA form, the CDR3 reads TGTGCCAGCAGCTTCGGAGGGACTAGCGGCTACGAGCAGTACTTC. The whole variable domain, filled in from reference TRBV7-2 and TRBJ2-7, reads GAGVSQSPSNKVTEKGKDVELRCDPISGHTALYWYRQSLGQGLEFLIYFQGNSAPDKSGLPSDRFSAERTGGSVSTLTIQRTQQEDSAVYLCASSFGGTSGYEQYFGPGTRLTVT.

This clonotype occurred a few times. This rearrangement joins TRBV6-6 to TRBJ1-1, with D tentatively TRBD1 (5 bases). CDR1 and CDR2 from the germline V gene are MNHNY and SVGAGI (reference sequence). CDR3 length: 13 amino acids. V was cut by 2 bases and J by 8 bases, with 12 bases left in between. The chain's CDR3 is CASSYDTGLEAFF. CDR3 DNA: TGTGCCAGCAGTTACGATACAGGACTGGAAGCTTTCTTT.

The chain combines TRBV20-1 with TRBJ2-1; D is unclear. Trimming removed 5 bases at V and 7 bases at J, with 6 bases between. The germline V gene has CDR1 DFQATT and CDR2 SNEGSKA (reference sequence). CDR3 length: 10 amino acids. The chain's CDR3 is CSALRNEQFF. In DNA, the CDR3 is TGCAGTGCTCTGAGGAATGAGCAGTTCTTC.

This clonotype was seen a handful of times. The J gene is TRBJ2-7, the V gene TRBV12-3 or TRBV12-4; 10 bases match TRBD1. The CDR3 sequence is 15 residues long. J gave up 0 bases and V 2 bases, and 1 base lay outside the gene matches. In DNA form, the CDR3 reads TGTGCCAGCAGTTTACGGGACAGGGGCTCCTACGAGCAGTACGTC. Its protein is CASSLRDRGSYEQYV.

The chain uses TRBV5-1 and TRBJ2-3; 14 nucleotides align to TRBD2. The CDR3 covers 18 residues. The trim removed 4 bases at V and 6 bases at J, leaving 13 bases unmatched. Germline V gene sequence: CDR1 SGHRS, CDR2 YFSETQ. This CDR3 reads CASSPEGTSGSGLDTQYF. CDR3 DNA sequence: TGCGCCAGCAGCCCGGAGGGGACTAGCGGGAGTGGCCTTGATACGCAGTATTTT.

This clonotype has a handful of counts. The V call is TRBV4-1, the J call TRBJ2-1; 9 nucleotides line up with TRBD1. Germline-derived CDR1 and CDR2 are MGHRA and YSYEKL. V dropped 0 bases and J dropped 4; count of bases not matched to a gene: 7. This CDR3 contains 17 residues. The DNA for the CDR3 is TGCGCCAGCAGCCAAGAGGGCGACAGGGGGTATTACAATGAGCAGTTCTTC. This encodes CASSQEGDRGYYNEQFF.

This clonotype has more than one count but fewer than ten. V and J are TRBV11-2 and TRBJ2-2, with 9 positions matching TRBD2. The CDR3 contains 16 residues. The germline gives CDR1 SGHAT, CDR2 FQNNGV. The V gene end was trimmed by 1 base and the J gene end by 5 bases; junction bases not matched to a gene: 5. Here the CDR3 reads CASSLVSAGGTGELFF. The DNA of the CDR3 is TGTGCCAGCAGCTTAGTTTCAGCGGGAGGAACCGGGGAGCTGTTTTTT.

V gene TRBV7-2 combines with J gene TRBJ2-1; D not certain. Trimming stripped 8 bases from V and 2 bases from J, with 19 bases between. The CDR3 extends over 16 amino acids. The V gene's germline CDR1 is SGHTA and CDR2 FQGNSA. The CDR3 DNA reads TGTGCCAGCCTGTTCCACGGCGGTCCCCCCTACAATGAGCAGTTCTTC. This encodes CASLFHGGPPYNEQFF.

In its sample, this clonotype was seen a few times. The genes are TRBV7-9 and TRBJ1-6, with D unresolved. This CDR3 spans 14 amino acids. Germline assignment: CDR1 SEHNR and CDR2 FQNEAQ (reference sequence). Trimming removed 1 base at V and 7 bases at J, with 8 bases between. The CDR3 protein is CASSLEAANSPLHF. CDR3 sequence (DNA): TGTGCCAGCAGCTTAGAGGCAGCGAATTCACCCCTCCACTTT.

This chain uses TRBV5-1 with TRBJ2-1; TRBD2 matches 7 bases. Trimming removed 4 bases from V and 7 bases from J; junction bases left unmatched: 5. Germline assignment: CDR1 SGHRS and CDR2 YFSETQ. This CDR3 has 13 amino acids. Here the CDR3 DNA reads TGCGCCAGCAGCGATACCGGGGGGAATGAGCAGTTCTTC. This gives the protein CASSDTGGNEQFF.

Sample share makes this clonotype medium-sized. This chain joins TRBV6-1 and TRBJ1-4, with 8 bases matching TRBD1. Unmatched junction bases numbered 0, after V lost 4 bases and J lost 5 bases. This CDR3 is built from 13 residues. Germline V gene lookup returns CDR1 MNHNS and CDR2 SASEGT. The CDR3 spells CASSGTGNEKLFF. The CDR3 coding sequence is TGTGCCAGCAGTGGGACAGGGAATGAAAAACTGTTTTTT.

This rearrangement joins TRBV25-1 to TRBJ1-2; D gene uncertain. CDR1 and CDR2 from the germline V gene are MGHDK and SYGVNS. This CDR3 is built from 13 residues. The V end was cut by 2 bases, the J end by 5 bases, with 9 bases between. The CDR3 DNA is TGTGCCAGCAGTGAAGGCCAGTTATATGGCTACACCTTC. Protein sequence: CASSEGQLYGYTF.

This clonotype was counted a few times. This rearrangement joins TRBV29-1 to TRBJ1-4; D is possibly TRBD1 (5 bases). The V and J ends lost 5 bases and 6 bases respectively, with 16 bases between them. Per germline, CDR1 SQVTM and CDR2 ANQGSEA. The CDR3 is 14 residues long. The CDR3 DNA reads TGCAGCGTTCGACCGAGGGGAGGGGATGAAAAACTGTTTTTT. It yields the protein CSVRPRGGDEKLFF.

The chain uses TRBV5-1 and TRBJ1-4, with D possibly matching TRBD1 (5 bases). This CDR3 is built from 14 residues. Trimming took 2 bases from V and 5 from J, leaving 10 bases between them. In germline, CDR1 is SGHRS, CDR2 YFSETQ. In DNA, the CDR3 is TGCGCCAGCAGCTTAGGGACGGAGAATGAAAAACTGTTTTTT. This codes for CASSLGTENEKLFF.

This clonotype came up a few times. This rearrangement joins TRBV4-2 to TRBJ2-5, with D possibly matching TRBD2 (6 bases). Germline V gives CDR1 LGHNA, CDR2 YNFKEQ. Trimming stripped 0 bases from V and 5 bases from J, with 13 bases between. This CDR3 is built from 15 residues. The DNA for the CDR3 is TGTGCCAGCAGCCAAGATTTACGGGGGTGGGAGACCCAGTACTTC. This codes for CASSQDLRGWETQYF.

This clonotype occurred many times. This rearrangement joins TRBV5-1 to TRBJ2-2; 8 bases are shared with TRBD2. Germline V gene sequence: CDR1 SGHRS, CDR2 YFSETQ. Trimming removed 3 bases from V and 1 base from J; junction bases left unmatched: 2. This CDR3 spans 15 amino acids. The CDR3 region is CASSSTSGNTGELFF. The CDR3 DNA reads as TGCGCCAGCAGCTCCACTAGCGGGAACACCGGGGAGCTGTTTTTT.

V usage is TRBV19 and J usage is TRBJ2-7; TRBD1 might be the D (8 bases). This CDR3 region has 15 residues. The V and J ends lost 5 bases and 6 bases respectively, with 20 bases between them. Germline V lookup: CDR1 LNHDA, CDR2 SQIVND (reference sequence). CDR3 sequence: CASSFRQGRGSEQYF. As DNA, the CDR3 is TGTGCCAGTAGTTTCCGACAGGGGCGGGGGTCCGAGCAGTACTTC.